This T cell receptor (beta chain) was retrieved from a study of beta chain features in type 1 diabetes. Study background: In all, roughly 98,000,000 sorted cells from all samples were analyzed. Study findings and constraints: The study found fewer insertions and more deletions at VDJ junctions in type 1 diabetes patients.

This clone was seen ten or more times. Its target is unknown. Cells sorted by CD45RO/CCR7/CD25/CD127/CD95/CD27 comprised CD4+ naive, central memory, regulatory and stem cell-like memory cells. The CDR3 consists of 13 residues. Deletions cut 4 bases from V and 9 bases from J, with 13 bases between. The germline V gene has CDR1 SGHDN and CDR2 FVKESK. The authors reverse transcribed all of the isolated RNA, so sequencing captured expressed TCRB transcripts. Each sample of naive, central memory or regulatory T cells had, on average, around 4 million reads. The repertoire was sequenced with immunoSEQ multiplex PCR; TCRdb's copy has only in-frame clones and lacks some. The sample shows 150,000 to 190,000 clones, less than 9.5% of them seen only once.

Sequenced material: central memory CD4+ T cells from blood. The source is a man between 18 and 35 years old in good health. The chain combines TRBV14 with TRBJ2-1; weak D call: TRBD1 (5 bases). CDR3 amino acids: CASSRDSSVEQFF. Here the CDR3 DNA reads TGTGCCAGCAGCCGAGACAGTTCAGTTGAGCAGTTCTTC.